This TCR beta chain was observed in a study of T-cell memory formation after mild COVID-19. CDR1 is SEHNR and CDR2 is FQNEAQ in the germline V gene (reference sequence). The CDR3 is 14 residues long. Trimming stripped 2 bases from V and 0 bases from J, with 4 bases between. This clonotype was observed a few times. TCRdb re-called the 5' RACE reads through MiXCR, storing one row per CDR3 protein. The data contain a few hundred thousand distinct CDR3 sequences, around 15% of them singletons. This chain joins TRBV7-9 and TRBJ1-4, with no clear D. Source material: PBMCs or a T cell subset sorted from them (not recorded which). The origin of this receptor is a man between 18 and 29 years old who had mild COVID-19 (a few samples of this study predate the infection). Cell type and time point are not known. Here the CDR3 reads CASSLSSTNEKLFF. The CDR3 region has the DNA TGTGCCAGCAGCTTATCTTCAACTAATGAAAAACTGTTTTTT.